The 32 T cell receptor beta chains listed next were all sequenced from one sample in a study of graft-versus-host responses after intestinal transplantation. Produced via immunoSEQ multiplex PCR; TCRdb's table is partial and in-frame only. In the table there are approximately 63,000 clones, roughly 90% of which are singletons. Graft specimens yielded both intraepithelial and lamina propria lymphocytes. The sequencing used ileum tissue, collected about 350 days after transplant. The receptor source for this set is a human patient who received an intestinal transplant, so some T cells may come from the graft donor.

The gene calls are TRBV9 and TRBJ1-5; unclear D gene. In germline, CDR1 is SGDLS, CDR2 YYNGEE. Trimming removed 0 bases at V and 4 bases at J, with 8 bases between. The CDR3 runs 14 residues. CDR3 sequence (DNA): TGTGCCAGCAGCGTAGCCGGCGGGAATCAGCCCCAGCATTTT. It yields the protein CASSVAGGNQPQHF.

This chain uses TRBV5-1 with TRBJ2-7, with 9 bases identical to TRBD1. CDR3 length: 17 residues. Germline CDR1 is SGHRS and CDR2 is YFSETQ. Trimming took 1 base from V and 4 from J; bases not matched to a gene: 12. CDR3 loop: CASSLPNSGQGNYEQYF. DNA for the CDR3: TGCGCCAGCAGCTTGCCCAACTCGGGACAGGGAAATTACGAGCAGTACTTC.

DNA for the CDR3: TGCAGCGTTCTGACAGACCTCCAAGAGACCCAGTACTTC. It specifies CSVLTDLQETQYF. V usage is TRBV29-1 and J usage is TRBJ2-5, with D possibly TRBD1 on 5 matching bases. The CDR3 has 13 residues. Trimming took off 5 bases at V and 1 base at J, with 11 bases between the two ends. Germline CDR1 is SQVTM and CDR2 is ANQGSEA. The whole variable domain, filled in from reference TRBV29-1 and TRBJ2-5, reads SAVISQKPSRDICQRGTSLTIQCQVDSQVTMMFWYRQQPGQSLTLIATANQGSEATYESGFVIDKFPISRPNLTFSTLTVSNMSPEDSSIYLCSVLTDLQETQYFGPGTRLLVL.

The chain employs TRBV11-2 and TRBJ2-7; 10 nucleotides agree with TRBD1. With V trimmed by 5 bases and J by 3 bases, 7 bases remained unmatched. This CDR3 is 15 amino acids long. CDR1 and CDR2 from the germline V gene are SGHAT and FQNNGV. The CDR3 loop reads CASSTSDRGGYEQYF. CDR3 bases: TGTGCCAGCAGCACCTCGGACAGGGGGGGCTACGAGCAGTACTTC. Using reference TRBV11-2 and TRBJ2-7 for the parts outside the CDR3, the full variable domain is EAGVAQSPRYKIIEKRQSVAFWCNPISGHATLYWYQQILGQGPKLLIQFQNNGVVDDSQLPKDRFSAERLKGVDSTLKIQPAKLEDSAVYLCASSTSDRGGYEQYFGPGTRLTVT.

This clone occurred a few times. The rearrangement joins TRBV2 to TRBJ1-3; 7 bases match TRBD1. After removal of 6 bases from V and 3 bases from J, the junction contained 5 bases not matched to a gene. Per germline, CDR1 SNHLY and CDR2 FYNNEI. The CDR3 spans 14 residues. CDR3 in DNA: TGTGCCAGCAGGCTACGGGACAGTGGAAACACCATATATTTT. Its translation is CASRLRDSGNTIYF.

The rearrangement joins TRBV4-1 to TRBJ1-1; 9 nucleotides line up with TRBD1. The CDR3 is 16 residues long. The germline V gene encodes CDR1 MGHRA and CDR2 YSYEKL. J gave up 1 base and V 0 bases, and 3 bases lay outside the gene matches. CDR3 in DNA: TGCGCCAGCAGCCAAGATATGGGACAGGGGAACACTGAAGCTTTCTTT. It encodes CASSQDMGQGNTEAFF.

This chain joins TRBV4-1 and TRBJ2-1; 10 positions agree with TRBD2. The J segment lost 9 bases and the V segment lost 2 bases, leaving 4 bases of the junction unmatched. The V gene's germline CDR1 is MGHRA and CDR2 YSYEKL. This CDR3 contains 14 residues. CDR3 loop: CASSQSGGAFEQFF. CDR3 nucleotide sequence: TGCGCCAGCAGCCAAAGCGGGGGGGCATTTGAGCAGTTCTTC.

This chain joins TRBV28 and TRBJ2-1; TRBD2 matches at 14 bases. V lost 6 bases and J lost 6; bases outside the gene matches: 4. The CDR3 length is 15 residues. Germline V gene data show CDR1 as MDHEN and CDR2 as SYDVKM. DNA for the CDR3: TGTGCCAGCAGAGAGACTAGCGGGAGGGGCAATGAGCAGTTCTTC. Its translation is CASRETSGRGNEQFF. Full variable domain (outside the CDR3, taken from reference TRBV28 and TRBJ2-1): DVKVTQSSRYLVKRTGEKVFLECVQDMDHENMFWYRQDPGLGLRLIYFSYDVKMKEKGDIPEGYSVSREKKERFSLILESASTNQTSMYLCASRETSGRGNEQFFGPGTRLTVL.

V gene TRBV5-1 combines with J gene TRBJ2-7, with D perhaps matching TRBD1 (6 bases). Germline values: CDR1 SGHRS, CDR2 YFSETQ. The CDR3 has 14 amino acids. Trimming pared 3 bases from V and 1 base from J, leaving 11 bases between. The CDR3 region is CASSWETGSYEQYF. The CDR3 nucleotides read TGCGCCAGCAGCTGGGAAACAGGGTCCTACGAGCAGTACTTC.

The chain has TRBV5-1 and TRBJ1-4, with D perhaps matching TRBD1 (6 bases). The CDR3 runs to 15 residues. CDR1 is SGHRS and CDR2 is YFSETQ in the germline V gene. The germline V and J ends were trimmed by 0 bases and 4 bases, with 10 bases remaining between them. The DNA for the CDR3 is TGCGCCAGCAGCTTGGGGACAGCCAGTAATGAAAAACTGTTTTTT. Protein product: CASSLGTASNEKLFF.

Comment on this clone: This CDR3 fails to terminate in the conserved phenylalanine or tryptophan, so it likely reflects a read error. CDR3 amino acids: CASRELPGLAYEQYL. The CDR3 DNA sequence: TGCGCCAGCAGAGAACTACCGGGACTAGCTTACGAGCAGTACCTC. The chain joins TRBV10-2 to TRBJ2-7, with 9 positions matching TRBD2. Germline V gives CDR1 WSHSY, CDR2 SAAADI. This CDR3 is 15 amino acids long. After removal of 6 bases from V and 4 bases from J, the junction contained 10 bases not matched to a gene.

V is TRBV28 and J is TRBJ1-4, with D unclear. The germline V gene has CDR1 MDHEN and CDR2 SYDVKM. With 6 bases removed from V and 8 bases from J, the gap between germline ends came to 4 bases. The CDR3 is 10 residues long. Here the CDR3 reads CASSSEKLFF. The CDR3 DNA is TGTGCCAGCAGCTCAGAAAAACTGTTTTTT.

The chain combines TRBV6-5 with TRBJ2-5; TRBD1 matches at 9 bases. CDR1 and CDR2 from the germline V gene are MNHEY and SVGAGI. V trimming: 8 bases; J trimming: 5 bases; junction bases outside the gene matches: 9. The CDR3 loop spans 14 amino acids. CDR3 sequence: CASGAGQGEETQYF. In nucleotides, the CDR3 is TGTGCCAGCGGAGCGGGACAGGGTGAGGAGACCCAGTACTTC.

This clone has a single count. V usage is TRBV29-1 and J usage is TRBJ1-1; D uncertain. CDR1 and CDR2 (germline): SQVTM, ANQGSEA. The CDR3 covers 12 residues. V shed 5 bases and J shed 1 base, with 8 bases lying between them. For the CDR3, the DNA is TGCAGCGTTACAGTAACGAACACTGAAGCTTTCTTT. This encodes CSVTVTNTEAFF.

V and J are TRBV7-6 and TRBJ2-7, with TRBD1 matching 9 bases. The CDR3 is 14 residues long. The germline V gene encodes CDR1 SGHVS and CDR2 FNYEAQ. V was pared by 5 bases and J by 4 bases, with 6 bases of the junction left unmatched. CDR3 sequence (DNA): TGTGCCAGCAGCGAGGGACAGGGAATTTACGAGCAGTACTTC. Its translation is CASSEGQGIYEQYF.

The chain links TRBV4-2 to TRBJ1-2; D is possibly TRBD1 (5 bases). Germline assignment: CDR1 LGHNA and CDR2 YNFKEQ. The CDR3 length is 15 residues. V lost 4 bases, J lost 2 bases, and 14 bases lay in between. CDR3 protein: CASSRRVQSNYGYTF. Here the CDR3 DNA reads TGTGCCAGCAGCCGCAGGGTACAGTCGAACTATGGCTACACCTTC.

This clone was detected only a few times. The V call is TRBV11-2, the J call TRBJ2-1, with unresolved D. The V end lost 0 bases, the J end lost 8 bases, and 5 bases lay between the germline ends. The CDR3 runs to 12 residues. Germline-derived CDR1 and CDR2 are SGHAT and FQNNGV. The CDR3, as DNA: TGTGCCAGCAGCTTAGATGCGGATGAGCAGTTCTTC. Translating gives CASSLDADEQFF. Full variable domain (outside the CDR3, taken from reference TRBV11-2 and TRBJ2-1): EAGVAQSPRYKIIEKRQSVAFWCNPISGHATLYWYQQILGQGPKLLIQFQNNGVVDDSQLPKDRFSAERLKGVDSTLKIQPAKLEDSAVYLCASSLDADEQFFGPGTRLTVL.

A word on this clone: Within the sample, other DNA sequences also encode this same CDR3. CDR3 bases: TGCGCCAGCAGTCGCGGGGCAGATACGCAGTATTTT. This encodes CASSRGADTQYF. The rearrangement links TRBV4-1 to TRBJ2-3; a possible D gene is TRBD2 (6 bases). V lost 6 bases and J 4 bases, leaving 8 bases between the germline ends. Germline assignment: CDR1 MGHRA and CDR2 YSYEKL. This CDR3 spans 12 amino acids.

V and J are TRBV12-5 and TRBJ1-6; 7 bases match TRBD1. This CDR3 is built from 15 residues. The V and J ends lost 7 bases and 4 bases, in that order; junction bases with no gene match: 7. Germline CDR1 and CDR2: LGHNT and FRNRAP. The DNA of the CDR3 is TGTGCTAGTGAAGAGGGCAGGGGGTATAATTCACCCCTCCACTTT. Its translation is CASEEGRGYNSPLHF.

The V call is TRBV9, the J call TRBJ2-6; 9 bases map to TRBD2. This CDR3 has 17 residues. CDR1 is SGDLS, CDR2 YYNGEE, per germline. The V gene end was trimmed by 4 bases and the J gene end by 0 bases; junction bases not matched to a gene: 5. CDR3 amino acids: CASSPSGGSSGANVLTF. CDR3 sequence (DNA): TGTGCCAGCAGCCCGAGCGGGGGGAGCTCTGGGGCCAACGTCCTGACTTTC.

This clone has a single count. The V gene is TRBV11-2, the J gene TRBJ1-1; 8 bases map to TRBD1. This CDR3 has 14 amino acids. Germline V gene sequence: CDR1 SGHAT, CDR2 FQNNGV. V trimming: 5 bases; J trimming: 0 bases; junction bases outside the gene matches: 2. The CDR3 here is CASSVDRVNTEAFF. Here the CDR3 DNA reads TGTGCCAGCAGCGTGGACAGGGTGAACACTGAAGCTTTCTTT. Full variable domain (rest looked up from reference TRBV11-2 and TRBJ1-1): EAGVAQSPRYKIIEKRQSVAFWCNPISGHATLYWYQQILGQGPKLLIQFQNNGVVDDSQLPKDRFSAERLKGVDSTLKIQPAKLEDSAVYLCASSVDRVNTEAFFGQGTRLTVV.

The chain carries TRBV9 and TRBJ2-3; D is undetermined. The germline V and J ends were trimmed by 4 bases and 5 bases, with 11 bases remaining between them. The CDR3 spans 13 residues. CDR1 is SGDLS, CDR2 YYNGEE, per germline. In nucleotides, the CDR3 is TGTGCCAGCAGCCATGAAAGTGGAGATACGCAGTATTTT. It translates to CASSHESGDTQYF.

The CDR3 spells CASSAAHTGEREQYF. The CDR3 DNA reads as TGTGCCAGTAGCGCCGCCCATACAGGGGAGAGGGAGCAGTACTTC. This chain uses TRBV19 with TRBJ2-7; 7 bases fit TRBD1. CDR3 length: 15 residues. Germline CDR1 LNHDA, CDR2 SQIVND (reference sequence). Trimming at V came to 6 bases and at J to 7 bases, leaving 15 bases not matched to a gene.

The chain links TRBV2 to TRBJ2-3; D may be TRBD2 (5 bases). The CDR3 is 14 amino acids. Germline V CDR1 and CDR2: SNHLY, FYNNEI. V gave up 5 bases and J gave up 1 base, with 10 bases separating them. The CDR3 bases are TGTGCCAGCAGTTTCGACGGGGGCACAGATACGCAGTATTTT. Protein: CASSFDGGTDTQYF.

The chain couples TRBV11-2 to TRBJ1-4; D call uncertain. The CDR3 has 15 residues. Trimming pared 5 bases from V and 3 bases from J, leaving 13 bases between. CDR1 SGHAT and CDR2 FQNNGV come from the germline V gene. CDR3 protein: CASSPRRVANEKLFF. As DNA, the CDR3 is TGTGCCAGCAGCCCCCGGAGGGTAGCTAATGAAAAACTGTTTTTT.

The chain has TRBV4-2 and TRBJ2-7; 9 bases align to TRBD2. The length of the CDR3 is 15 residues. The ends lost 0 bases at V and 2 bases at J; junction bases unmatched: 2. Germline V gene lookup returns CDR1 LGHNA and CDR2 YNFKEQ. CDR3 sequence: CASSQDLAGTYEQYF. The CDR3 coding sequence is TGTGCCAGCAGCCAAGACCTAGCGGGAACCTACGAGCAGTACTTC.

The chain employs TRBV29-1 and TRBJ2-7, with no clear D. Trimming removed 5 bases at V and 4 bases at J, with 9 bases between. CDR1 and CDR2 from the germline V gene are SQVTM and ANQGSEA. The CDR3 runs 11 residues. CDR3 coding DNA: TGCAGCGTTTCCAGAGGTTACGAGCAGTACTTC. This codes for CSVSRGYEQYF.

V and J are TRBV9 and TRBJ2-5, with D possibly matching TRBD1 (6 bases). Per germline, CDR1 SGDLS and CDR2 YYNGEE. CDR3 length equals 15 residues. Trimming shortened V by 0 bases and J by 5 bases, and 14 bases separated the two germline ends. The CDR3 bases are TGTGCCAGCAGCGTAGGTCAGGGGCCGCAGGAGACCCAGTACTTC. Protein sequence: CASSVGQGPQETQYF.

The genes are TRBV29-1 and TRBJ1-1; a weak D match, TRBD1 (5 bases). Per germline, CDR1 SQVTM and CDR2 ANQGSEA. The CDR3 covers 13 residues. V was pared by 5 bases and J by 1 base, with 11 bases between. DNA of the CDR3: TGCAGCGTTATTGGGGGTGGGAACACTGAAGCTTTCTTT. As protein: CSVIGGGNTEAFF.

The genes are TRBV11-2 and TRBJ2-3; the D gene is possibly TRBD1 (7 bases). Trimming removed 5 bases from V and 0 bases from J, with 15 bases in between. Germline values: CDR1 SGHAT, CDR2 FQNNGV. The CDR3 contains 16 residues. CDR3 loop: CASSPTTGTSTDTQYF. The CDR3 region has the DNA TGTGCCAGCAGCCCCACGACAGGGACTAGCACAGATACGCAGTATTTT.

The chain carries TRBV11-2 and TRBJ2-2; 8 bases align to TRBD1. In germline, CDR1 is SGHAT, CDR2 FQNNGV. This CDR3 comprises 13 residues. Trimming at V came to 7 bases and at J to 8 bases, leaving 6 bases not matched to a gene. In DNA form, the CDR3 reads TGTGCCAGCACCCCAGGGGGCAGGGGGGAGCTGTTTTTT. Translation gives CASTPGGRGELFF.

The chain has TRBV5-1 and TRBJ2-3; D gene ambiguous. This CDR3 has 13 residues. Per the germline V gene, CDR1 is SGHRS and CDR2 is YFSETQ. V lost 3 bases and J lost 5, with 10 bases in between. CDR3: CASSYRTKDTQYF. Here the CDR3 DNA reads TGCGCCAGCAGCTACCGCACGAAAGATACGCAGTATTTT. Combining the CDR3 with reference TRBV5-1 and TRBJ2-3 gives the whole variable domain KAGVTQTPRYLIKTRGQQVTLSCSPISGHRSVSWYQQTPGQGLQFLFEYFSETQRNKGNFPGRFSGRQFSNSRSEMNVSTLELGDSALYLCASSYRTKDTQYFGPGTRLTVL.